This entry features one TCR beta chain sequence. Its recognized antigen is unknown. Base-call qualities are not available, and no considerably larger clone is one nucleotide away. Library prep was done by the immunoSEQ multiplex PCR assay. For the multiplex PCR, a mixture combining 60 forward primers for TCR Vbeta segments and 13 reverse primers for TCR Jbeta segments was used. A multiplex PCR assay on genomic DNA amplified the CDR3 region of rearranged TCR beta genes. The amplified TCR beta libraries were sequenced on the Illumina HiSeq System as 87-base-pair reads. The study's own analysis went as follows. A later analysis tallied 75 million to 85 million unique TCR beta chains across the 660 or so repertoires, and about 10 million of those chains were shared by two or more donors. To remove PCR and sequencing errors, raw reads were error-corrected and collapsed into unique sequences using a nearest-neighbor algorithm that merged closely related sequences. Alignment of CDR3 sequences to IMGT reference sequences was used to assign V, D and J gene segments. For a sequence to be retained, a match of at least six nucleotides to both a V gene segment and a J gene segment was required. Rearrangements were called productive when the CDR3 lacked stop codons and stayed in frame with V and J; all others were non-productive. CDR3 was defined by IMGT convention, running from the second conserved V-encoded cysteine to the conserved J-encoded phenylalanine. Sequences without an unambiguous match to a single V gene segment were excluded from the earlier analysis of 450 to 650 of the donors. An earlier analysis of 550 to 650 of the donors classified V segments as functional when productive rearrangements were above 56.7% and as segregating when the standard deviation between donors was above 5%. To diagnose cytomegalovirus status from the catalog of TCR beta chain sequences, a statistical classification framework was built. A later analysis assigned V and J genes by comparing TCR nucleotide sequences with IMGT/GENE-DB human TR gene sequences. Using the TCRdist pipeline, a later analysis assigned CDR3 sequences along with most-parsimonious VDJ recombination scenarios. A later analysis defined each TCR beta chain by its CDR3 amino acid sequence plus V-gene family, and excluded reads lacking a unique V-gene family. As a way to deal with suspected cross-contamination and a sequencing artifact, a later analysis dropped 640 or so nucleotide sequences that were highly shared and had low generation probability. For each public chain, a later analysis derived a clonal expansion index from normalized ranks of inferred template counts within each repertoire. In a later analysis, generation probabilities were computed with a VDJ recombination model fitted to out-of-frame rearrangements, and the resulting probabilities were checked against IGoR. A later analysis scored TCR-TCR, TCR-HLA and TCR-CMV co-occurrence with hypergeometric tests, applying a repertoire-size bias correction to TCR pairs. A later analysis estimated false discovery rates by permuting HLA or CMV assignments 20 times. In a later analysis, co-occurring TCRs were grouped using DBSCAN, with TCRdist sequence similarity added in when clustering inside HLA-allele-positive subsets. Repertoires with fewer than 30,000 or more than 120,000 public chains were left out of co-occurrence clustering, as were about 5 repertoires with anomalous nucleotide sharing. Imported from immuneACCESS, the table was reduced by TCRdb to in-frame sequences with V and J called. These copies leave out some clones; in studies compared against another copy, an unresolved V gene accounts for under half, and the cause of the remainder is not known. The V and J calls and clone size were taken over from that table, and D and trimming were inferred from the DNA. In this sample the table shows just over 150,000 clones, approximately 84% of which occur a single time. The ten largest clones capture more than 2% of the sample.

These data belong to a study of cytomegalovirus exposure and HLA in healthy donors (TCRdb year 2017). Describing the broader study: An earlier analysis of approximately 640 of the donors reported 250 to 300 Gb of sequence data and 100 million to 130 million unique TCR beta sequences from 150 million to 200 million T cells. Roughly 300 gigabases of sequencing data and 78 million or so unique TCR sequences were included in an early release covering about 700 HLA-typed donors. The genetic ancestry cluster associated with self-reported Caucasian donors included 80% to 90% of the roughly 400 genotyped donors. The study aimed to test whether cataloging public T cell receptors could reveal signatures of past pathogen exposure. The study profiled the T cell repertoires of 666 subjects by immunosequencing and related them to cytomegalovirus serostatus. Besides the first cohort of 500 to 700 subjects, a separate validation cohort made up of over a hundred different subjects was used. The study combined high-throughput TCR immunosequencing, statistical association of individual TCRs with disease status, and machine learning to predict cytomegalovirus infection status. A later analysis re-analyzed previously published TCR beta repertoires from 650 to 800 donors and added high-resolution HLA genotyping to study TCR occurrence patterns. Rather than drawing on any new phenotypic data, the later analysis identified candidate immune exposures from TCR beta sequences and the way those sequences occurred across donors. An earlier analysis of fewer than 750 of the donors used high-throughput TCR beta sequencing to judge whether each TCR beta V gene segment behaved as functional or pseudogenic. Donor age, sex, ethnicity and CMV serostatus were collected together with the repertoire data. A later genetic analysis used genome-wide SNP genotypes for about 60% of the roughly 700 donors, treating that subset as a discovery cohort. All discovery cohort repertoires had been generated using a single sequencing platform. Class I and class II HLA loci were covered by the typing at four-digit resolution. Typing coverage differed by locus: A, B, C, DRB1 and DQB1 were typed in about 620-640 donors, DQA1 in 522, DPA1 in 600 to 610, and DPB1 in approximately 450. Roughly 5 DR-DQ haplotypes were handled as single units for association and clustering, since linkage in the cohort was strong. On average, 235,054 unique TCR beta nucleotide sequences were sequenced per donor among some 430 genotyped donors of the cohort, with about 19% of those sequences being non-productive. Beyond this particular receptor, the publication reports: The classifier was reported to diagnose cytomegalovirus status with high specificity and sensitivity in both the original and validation cohorts. A later analysis associated some 17,000 TCR beta sequences with specific HLA alleles at a false discovery rate of 0.05. Approximately 16 rarely observed V segments, including chromosome 9 orphons, were excluded from the earlier analysis of about 610 of the donors because counts were too low. Linkage disequilibrium might explain the correlated functional status among segregating V segments, but an unknown experimental factor could not be ruled out. In the study, 164 TCR beta chains were listed as associated with cytomegalovirus. V-gene and J-gene trimming of TCR beta chains was associated with a missense DCLRE1C variant in a later genetic analysis, and the association was replicated in an independent cohort. Strong co-occurrence of HLA alleles, especially DR and DQ, made assigning TCR associations to individual alleles difficult. The cohort was sequenced for TCR beta chains only, and without alpha or paired-chain data the features that could be detected were limited. A group of highly shared sequence variants was considered likely to be a technical artifact of the sequencing pipeline. A further reported finding was that TCR beta sequences accurately predicted the HLA-A and HLA-B alleles for most subjects in the first cohort. A later analysis reported that several top co-occurrence clusters appeared linked to parvovirus B19, influenza, CMV and Epstein-Barr virus. Sequencing depth was assumed to be roughly uniform across donors in the presence/absence analyses, though that assumption may not hold. Because HLA typing was unavailable for some donors at each locus, only the typed subset was used in association tests. According to a later analysis, most CMV-associated TCR beta chains appeared to be HLA-restricted, and the HLA associations seemed to be driven largely by CMV exposure. While some public TCRs were present in many individuals, most TCR sequences turned up only very rarely across donors. A later analysis found that HLA-associated TCR beta chains were more clonally expanded and had lower generation probabilities than equally common non-associated chains. Compared with the approximately 720-donor mean, donors in an Asian-associated ancestry cluster had fewer N-insertions in productive TCRs, according to a later genetic analysis. Broadly in line with IMGT annotations, most TCR beta V segments showed up in productive rearrangements about 87% or about 30% of the time in an earlier analysis of some 590 of the donors. In vitro tests confirmed that a few of the cytomegalovirus-associated TCR beta chains recognize cytomegalovirus antigens. It was suggested by the authors that the approach could potentially be generalized to other disease states and immunological phenotypes. Some IMGT-functional V segments, including TRBV6-2 and TRBV6-3, could not be told apart with the 87-base-pair reads, so those segments were excluded. The only immune exposure information available for the cohort was CMV serostatus. A later analysis found that TCR association rates varied across HLA loci, with DRB1 alleles showing the most associated TCRs and HLA-C alleles the fewest.

CDR1 and CDR2 are read off the germline V gene (reference sequence) as LNHDA and SQIVND. Trimming costs V 4 bases and J 6 bases, and their ends lie 6 bases apart. From the cysteine through the phenylalanine, the CDR3 covers 12 amino acids. Only CDR3 DNA is held: 36 bases, read in frame from base 1. The cohort was made up of approximately 670 healthy bone marrow donors. At the time of sampling, every cohort member was nominally healthy, though immune exposures that went unrecorded were likely present. The donor tested CMV seropositive and was one of the 289 seropositive cohort members. Each donor provided a peripheral blood sample, and peripheral blood mononuclear cells were used for TCR beta sequencing. Genomic DNA extraction from the blood cell samples was performed with the Qiagen DNeasy Blood Extraction Kit.

Rearrangement joined TRBV19 to TRBJ2-2; the D gene cannot be resolved reliably. The receptor's source is a man younger than 30 in good health and CMV-seropositive. Sequences were obtained from PBMCs. In nucleotide form, the sequence is TGTGCCAGTAGTACCCGGGCCGGGGAGCTGTTTTTT. It codes for CASSTRAGELFF. Beyond the CDR3, the reference TRBV19 and TRBJ2-2 genes provide the residues; the full variable domain reads: DGGITQSPKYLFRKEGQNVTLSCEQNLNHDAMYWYRQDPGQGLRLIYYSQIVNDFQKGDIAEGYSVSREKKESFPLTVTSAQKNPTAFYLCASSTRAGELFFGEGSRLTVL.